These 27 T cell receptor beta chains came from one sample sequenced in a study of cytomegalovirus exposure and HLA in healthy donors. The repertoire was sequenced with immunoSEQ multiplex PCR; TCRdb's copy has only in-frame clones and lacks some. The sample has about 330,000 clones, about 85% seen once; the top ten hold roughly 1.1%. The sequenced sample consisted of PBMCs. The receptors shown here come from a woman in her twenties or thirties in good health and CMV-seropositive.

This clone was found a few times. The chain has TRBV30 and TRBJ1-2; D is ambiguous. Germline CDR1 and CDR2: GTSNPN and SVGIG (reference sequence). There are 12 residues in the CDR3. With 8 bases removed from V and 1 base from J, the gap between germline ends came to 11 bases. The CDR3 reads CAGPQDNYGYTF. CDR3 in DNA: TGTGCCGGCCCTCAAGATAACTATGGCTACACCTTC.

CDR3 region: CASSLIHQPQHF. In DNA, the CDR3 is TGTGCCAGCAGCTTGATACATCAGCCCCAGCATTTT. This chain joins TRBV5-6 and TRBJ1-5; unclear D gene. CDR1 and CDR2 from the germline V gene are SGHDT and YYEEEE. There are 12 residues in the CDR3. V shed 1 base and J shed 5 bases, with 4 bases lying between them.

This clone has a handful of counts. V usage is TRBV27 and J usage is TRBJ2-1; tentative D call: TRBD1 (5 bases). V was clipped by 6 bases and J by 0 bases, with 27 bases between them. The germline V gene has CDR1 MNHEY and CDR2 SMNVEV (reference sequence). This CDR3 spans 20 amino acids. The CDR3 loop is CASSLLLTVPRPSSYNEQFF. The DNA for the CDR3 is TGTGCCAGCAGCCTACTCCTGACAGTACCGCGACCCAGCTCCTACAATGAGCAGTTCTTC.

The chain combines TRBV29-1 with TRBJ2-7, with 9 bases matching TRBD1. The CDR3 sequence is 12 residues long. From germline, CDR1 is SQVTM and CDR2 ANQGSEA. Germline trimming cut 4 bases from V and 3 bases from J; bases unmatched to any gene: 1. CDR3 residues: CSVGDRVYEQYF. CDR3 nucleotides: TGCAGCGTTGGGGACAGGGTCTACGAGCAGTACTTC.

This sequence joins TRBV4-3 and TRBJ2-3; D ambiguous. This CDR3 has 15 amino acids. Germline V lookup: CDR1 LGHNA, CDR2 YSLEER. Trimming left V 0 bases short and J 0 bases short, with 7 bases between. CDR3 amino acids: CASSQDWISTDTQYF. The CDR3 DNA is TGCGCCAGCAGCCAAGACTGGATCAGCACAGATACGCAGTATTTT.

The V gene is TRBV13, the J gene TRBJ2-5; possibly TRBD1 or TRBD2 for D (5 bases each). This CDR3 has 14 residues. Looked up from germline, CDR1 is PRHDT and CDR2 is FYEKMQ (reference sequence). V gave up 4 bases and J gave up 4 bases, with 13 bases separating them. CDR3 bases: TGTGCCAGCAGCTCCCGGGGACGGATAGAGACCCAGTACTTC. Amino acid sequence: CASSSRGRIETQYF.

This chain links TRBV28 with TRBJ1-2; no clear D. The CDR3 covers 14 residues. The germline gives CDR1 MDHEN, CDR2 SYDVKM. Trimming left V 3 bases short and J 2 bases short, with 10 bases between. The CDR3: CASSFIAGNYGYTF. DNA of the CDR3: TGTGCCAGCAGTTTTATAGCAGGAAACTATGGCTACACCTTC.

The gene calls are TRBV10-3 and TRBJ2-7, with D unclear. V lost 8 bases and J 2 bases, leaving 7 bases between the germline ends. Germline V gene data show CDR1 as ENHRY and CDR2 as SYGVKD. The CDR3 is 11 residues long. This chain's CDR3 is CAIGKTYEQYF. For the CDR3, the DNA is TGTGCCATCGGGAAGACCTACGAGCAGTACTTC.

The rearrangement links TRBV14 to TRBJ1-2; unclear D gene. Germline V lookup: CDR1 SGHDN, CDR2 FVKESK. The ends were cut back, 0 bases at V and 4 bases at J, with 12 bases in the middle. The CDR3 is 15 residues long. CDR3 coding DNA: TGTGCCAGCAGCCAAGATCACTGGGCGAGCTATGGCTACACCTTC. The encoded protein is CASSQDHWASYGYTF.

The J gene is TRBJ2-1, the V gene TRBV29-1; tentative D call: TRBD1 (6 bases). CDR1 is SQVTM and CDR2 is ANQGSEA in the germline V gene. Trimming pared 3 bases from V and 4 bases from J, leaving 13 bases between. This CDR3 spans 14 amino acids. The CDR3 sequence: CSVDQAGVYNEQFF. CDR3 coding DNA: TGCAGCGTTGATCAGGCAGGGGTGTACAATGAGCAGTTCTTC.

The chain recombines TRBV28 with TRBJ2-1, with 8 bases that match TRBD2. This CDR3 spans 17 amino acids. Germline values: CDR1 MDHEN, CDR2 SYDVKM. With 4 bases clipped from V and 0 bases from J, the junction kept 8 bases outside the gene matches. The CDR3 reads CASSSRLASSSYNEQFF. CDR3 DNA: TGTGCCAGCAGTTCTAGACTAGCGTCGAGCTCCTACAATGAGCAGTTCTTC. The full variable domain, its missing parts supplied by reference TRBV28 and TRBJ2-1, is DVKVTQSSRYLVKRTGEKVFLECVQDMDHENMFWYRQDPGLGLRLIYFSYDVKMKEKGDIPEGYSVSREKKERFSLILESASTNQTSMYLCASSSRLASSSYNEQFFGPGTRLTVL.

The V gene is TRBV7-9, the J gene TRBJ2-7, with TRBD1 matching 7 bases. The CDR3 spans 18 residues. Germline V gene sequence: CDR1 SEHNR, CDR2 FQNEAQ (reference sequence). The trim removed 5 bases at V and 0 bases at J, leaving 16 bases unmatched. In DNA, the CDR3 is TGTGCCAGCAGCCTCGGACAGGTGAAACCTGGGAGCTCCTACGAGCAGTACTTC. Translating it yields CASSLGQVKPGSSYEQYF. Complete variable domain (other parts from reference TRBV7-9 and TRBJ2-7): DTGVSQNPRHKITKRGQNVTFRCDPISEHNRLYWYRQTLGQGPEFLTYFQNEAQLEKSRLLSDRFSAERPKGSFSTLEIQRTEQGDSAMYLCASSLGQVKPGSSYEQYFGPGTRLTVT.

This clone has a handful of counts. The chain employs TRBV9 and TRBJ1-1; D not certain. V lost 0 bases and J 2 bases, leaving 8 bases between the germline ends. CDR1 is SGDLS, CDR2 YYNGEE, per germline. The CDR3 runs 14 residues. CDR3 nucleotides: TGTGCCAGCAGCGTAGCTACGAGTAACACTGAAGCTTTCTTT. Its protein is CASSVATSNTEAFF.

The rearrangement uses TRBV4-2 and TRBJ2-4; D not resolved. The CDR3 totals 14 residues. V was cut by 1 base and J by 0 bases, with 4 bases left in between. Germline V gene sequence: CDR1 LGHNA, CDR2 YNFKEQ. CDR3 nucleotide sequence: TGTGCCAGCAGCCAAGGACTAGCCAAAAACATTCAGTACTTC. This gives the protein CASSQGLAKNIQYF.

V gene TRBV29-1 combines with J gene TRBJ2-5; 8 nucleotides agree with TRBD1. J gave up 2 bases and V 4 bases, and 6 bases lay outside the gene matches. The CDR3 covers 14 residues. Per germline, CDR1 SQVTM and CDR2 ANQGSEA. Here the CDR3 reads CSVGFGQGQETQYF. CDR3 coding DNA: TGCAGCGTTGGTTTCGGACAGGGACAAGAGACCCAGTACTTC.

The chain is built from TRBV5-4 and TRBJ2-1, with D maybe TRBD2 (6 bases). This CDR3 has 16 residues. V gave up 4 bases and J gave up 7 bases, with 21 bases separating them. CDR1 and CDR2 (germline): SGHNT, YYREEE (reference sequence). The CDR3 bases are TGTGCCAGCAGCCCCGCGAGGCGGGGTAGAGGGAATGAGCAGTTCTTC. Translation gives CASSPARRGRGNEQFF.

J is TRBJ1-2 and V is TRBV28, with 9 nucleotides matching TRBD1. V gave up 10 bases and J gave up 3 bases; unmatched junction bases: 12. Germline CDR1 MDHEN, CDR2 SYDVKM. CDR3 length: 15 residues. CDR3 nucleotide sequence: TGTGCCACCACTCGTCCGGGACAGGGTCACTATGGCTACACCTTC. Translating gives CATTRPGQGHYGYTF.

The chain combines TRBV5-4 with TRBJ2-7; D is undetermined. Trimming shortened V by 0 bases and J by 5 bases, and 9 bases separated the two germline ends. Looked up from germline, CDR1 is SGHNT and CDR2 is YYREEE (reference sequence). The CDR3 length is 13 residues. In nucleotides, the CDR3 is TGTGCCAGCAGCTTGGACTCCATAAACGAGCAGTACTTC. As protein: CASSLDSINEQYF. Full variable domain (missing parts from reference TRBV5-4 and TRBJ2-7): ETGVTQSPTHLIKTRGQQVTLRCSSQSGHNTVSWYQQALGQGPQFIFQYYREEENGRGNFPPRFSGLQFPNYSSELNVNALELDDSALYLCASSLDSINEQYFGPGTRLTVT.

In this sample, this clone turned up a few times. This chain uses TRBV7-9 with TRBJ1-4; D gene uncertain. In germline, CDR1 is SEHNR, CDR2 FQNEAQ (reference sequence). The CDR3 loop spans 11 amino acids. V gave up 5 bases and J gave up 7 bases, with 5 bases separating them. CDR3 coding DNA: TGTGCCAGCAGCGTGTCTGAAAAACTGTTTTTT. It codes for CASSVSEKLFF.

In regard to this clone: At the DNA level, this CDR3 is encoded by other sequences in the same sample as well. This chain joins TRBV6-4 and TRBJ2-3; 7 bases align to TRBD2. Germline V gives CDR1 MRHNA, CDR2 SNTAGT. The CDR3 consists of 13 residues. The V segment lost 4 bases and the J segment 3 bases; nucleotides outside the gene matches: 1. In nucleotides, the CDR3 is TGTGCCAGCAGTGGCGGGAGTACAGATACGCAGTATTTT. Protein sequence: CASSGGSTDTQYF.

This clone was seen more than once but under ten times. The chain joins TRBV9 to TRBJ1-2, with D perhaps TRBD1 (5 bases). Germline CDR1 reads SGDLS; CDR2 reads YYNGEE. This CDR3 has 12 amino acids. The V end was cut by 4 bases, the J end by 8 bases, with 12 bases between. This chain's CDR3 is CASSSGTWGYTF. As DNA, the CDR3 is TGTGCCAGCAGCTCCGGGACCTGGGGCTACACCTTC.

The V call is TRBV9, the J call TRBJ2-5; D uncertain. CDR1 is SGDLS, CDR2 YYNGEE, per germline. V lost 0 bases and J lost 4, with 16 bases in between. This CDR3 is 16 amino acids long. In nucleotides, the CDR3 is TGTGCCAGCAGCGTAGGATCTACGAGGTCGGGAGAGACCCAGTACTTC. This encodes CASSVGSTRSGETQYF.

The gene calls are TRBV19 and TRBJ2-7, with D perhaps TRBD1 or TRBD2 (5 bases each). Germline V gives CDR1 LNHDA, CDR2 SQIVND (reference sequence). V lost 0 bases and J lost 6, with 15 bases in between. The CDR3 length is 15 residues. The DNA of the CDR3 is TGTGCCAGTAGTATAGATCATCAGGGCGGAGGCGAGCAGTACTTC. This gives the protein CASSIDHQGGGEQYF.

The chain recombines TRBV11-2 with TRBJ2-7, with 8 nucleotides matching TRBD1. Trimming at V came to 5 bases and at J to 0 bases, leaving 6 bases not matched to a gene. Germline V gene sequence: CDR1 SGHAT, CDR2 FQNNGV. The CDR3 length is 15 residues. The CDR3 sequence is CASSQGAGSSYEQYF. DNA for the CDR3: TGTGCCAGCAGCCAGGGGGCAGGGAGCTCCTACGAGCAGTACTTC.

The chain carries TRBV29-1 and TRBJ2-1, with TRBD1 identical over 9 bases. The CDR3 totals 15 residues. J gave up 4 bases and V 1 base, and 5 bases lay outside the gene matches. Germline V gives CDR1 SQVTM, CDR2 ANQGSEA. The CDR3 region is CSVEGGTGIYNEQFF. CDR3 DNA sequence: TGCAGCGTTGAAGGTGGGACAGGGATATACAATGAGCAGTTCTTC.

This chain connects TRBV7-3 to TRBJ1-2, with a tentative D call TRBD1 (6 bases). CDR3 length equals 14 residues. V was clipped by 5 bases and J by 5 bases, with 15 bases between them. Germline CDR1 is SGHTA and CDR2 is FQGTGA. Written as DNA, the CDR3 is TGTGCCAGCAGCCCGCGTGGGACATATTATGGCTACACCTTC. Its protein is CASSPRGTYYGYTF. The whole variable domain, filled in from reference TRBV7-3 and TRBJ1-2, reads GAGVSQTPSNKVTEKGKYVELRCDPISGHTALYWYRQSLGQGPEFLIYFQGTGAADDSGLPNDRFFAVRPEGSVSTLKIQRTERGDSAVYLCASSPRGTYYGYTFGSGTRLTVV.

V is TRBV6-6 and J is TRBJ2-7, with D perhaps TRBD1 or TRBD2 (7 bases each). Trimming removed 6 bases from V and 0 bases from J, with 18 bases in between. Germline V lookup: CDR1 MNHNY, CDR2 SVGAGI (reference sequence). This CDR3 contains 16 residues. CDR3 residues: CASRDTGEGSSYEQYF. CDR3 DNA: TGTGCCAGCAGGGATACAGGGGAGGGGAGCTCCTACGAGCAGTACTTC.